This T cell receptor beta chain was identified in a study of cytomegalovirus exposure and HLA in healthy donors. Background on the study: Among the 350 to 500 donors who were genotyped, 81% fell in the genetic ancestry cluster that is associated with self-reported Caucasian donors.

Regarding the study as a whole: The study designated 160 or so TCR beta chains cytomegalovirus-associated. In an earlier analysis, in approximately 570 donors, most V segments appeared productive either ~87% or ~30% of the time.

A note on this clone: Its specificity is not known.

Samples came from healthy bone marrow donors. The primer mix had 60 Vbeta and 13 Jbeta primers. Produced via immunoSEQ multiplex PCR; TCRdb's table is partial and in-frame only. The sample shows roughly 150,000 clones, 70% to 90% of them seen only once. V lost 0 bases to trimming and J lost 6 bases; unmatched junction nucleotides: 8. This CDR3 spans 16 amino acids. CDR1 and CDR2 (germline): LGHNA, YNFKEQ. The V and J genes are TRBV4-2 and TRBJ1-2, with TRBD1 matching 9 bases. This clonotype was obtained from a man aged 25 to 40 in good health and CMV-seropositive. The source material was PBMCs. CDR3 DNA: TGTGCCAGCAGCCAAGACCCTCTTACAGGGGGCGATGGCTACACCTTC. It encodes CASSQDPLTGGDGYTF.